This T cell receptor (beta chain) was documented in a study of T-cell reconstitution after alpha-beta-depleted transplantation in children. Findings and limits, study-wide: Surviving recipient T cells and intrathymic progenitors accounted for some patients' high TCRbeta diversity at day 60. T-cell numbers and diversity, one year after transplant, stemmed largely from T cells that were newly produced. Two months or so post-transplant, alpha-beta T cells reportedly derived from several hundred expanded graft clones.

The CDR3 contains 13 residues. Trimming left V 1 base short and J 1 base short, with 4 bases between. CDR1 MGHRA and CDR2 YSYEKL come from the germline V gene. This clonotype was detected only a few times. The antigen remains unidentified. During its preparation, the TCRbeta library received unique molecular identifiers. TCRdb reprocessed the PCR reads via MiXCR and lists one record per CDR3 protein. The sample comprises approximately 1,000,000 distinct CDR3 sequences, around 30% of which are singletons, and 25% to 35% rests with the top ten. The receptor's source is a boy younger than two who had a stem cell transplant for SCID, so the T cells may come from the graft donor. This specimen consisted of PBMCs, mostly from graft donor cells, obtained 360 days after TCRalphabeta/CD19-depleted stem cell transplant. The chain employs TRBV4-1 and TRBJ1-1; D gene uncertain. The CDR3: CASSQGKNTEAFF. The CDR3 DNA is TGCGCCAGCAGCCAAGGGAAGAACACTGAAGCTTTCTTT.